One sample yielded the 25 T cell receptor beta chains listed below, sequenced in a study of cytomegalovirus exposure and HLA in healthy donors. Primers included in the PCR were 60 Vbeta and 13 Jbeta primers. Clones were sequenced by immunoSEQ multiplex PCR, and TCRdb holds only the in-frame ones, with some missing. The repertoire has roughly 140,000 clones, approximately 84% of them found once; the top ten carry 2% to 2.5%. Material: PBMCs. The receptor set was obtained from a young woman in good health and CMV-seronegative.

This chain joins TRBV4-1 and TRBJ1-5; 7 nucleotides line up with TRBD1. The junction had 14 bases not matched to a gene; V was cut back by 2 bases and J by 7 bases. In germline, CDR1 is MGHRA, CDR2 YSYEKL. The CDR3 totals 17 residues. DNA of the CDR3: TGCGCCAGCAGCCAACCGATCTACGACAGGGTGGGACAGCCCCAGCATTTT. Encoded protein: CASSQPIYDRVGQPQHF.

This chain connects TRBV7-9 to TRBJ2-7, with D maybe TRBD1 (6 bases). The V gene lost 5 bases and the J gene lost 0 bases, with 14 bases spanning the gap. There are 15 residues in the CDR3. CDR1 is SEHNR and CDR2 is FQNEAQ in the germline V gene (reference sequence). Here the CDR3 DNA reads TGTGCCAGCAGCAAAGACAGGATCAGCTCCTACGAGCAGTACTTC. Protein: CASSKDRISSYEQYF.

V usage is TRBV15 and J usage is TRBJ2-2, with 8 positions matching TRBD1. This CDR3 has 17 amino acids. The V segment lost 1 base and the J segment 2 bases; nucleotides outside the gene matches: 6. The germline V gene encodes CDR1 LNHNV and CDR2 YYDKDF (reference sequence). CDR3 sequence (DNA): TGTGCCACCAGCAGAGCGCTCGGACAGGGCAACACCGGGGAGCTGTTTTTT. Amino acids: CATSRALGQGNTGELFF.

This CDR3 reads CASKGLAGSYNEQFF. The CDR3 DNA sequence: TGTGCCAGCAAGGGACTAGCGGGAAGTTACAATGAGCAGTTCTTC. This rearrangement joins TRBV5-4 to TRBJ2-1; TRBD2 agrees at 13 bases. CDR3 size: 15 residues. V dropped 6 bases and J dropped 4; count of bases not matched to a gene: 4. The germline gives CDR1 SGHNT, CDR2 YYREEE (reference sequence).

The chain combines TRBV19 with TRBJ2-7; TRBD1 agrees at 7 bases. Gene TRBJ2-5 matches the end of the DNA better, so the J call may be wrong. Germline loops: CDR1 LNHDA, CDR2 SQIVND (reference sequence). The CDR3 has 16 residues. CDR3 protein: CASSIGQALGQETQYF. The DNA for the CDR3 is TGTGCCAGTAGTATCGGACAGGCACTAGGGCAAGAGACCCAGTACTTC.

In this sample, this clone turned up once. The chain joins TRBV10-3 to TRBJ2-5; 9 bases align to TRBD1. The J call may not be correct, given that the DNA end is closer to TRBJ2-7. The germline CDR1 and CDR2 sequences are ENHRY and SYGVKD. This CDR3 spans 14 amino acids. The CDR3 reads CAISGSGQGYEQYF. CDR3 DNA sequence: TGTGCCATCAGTGGGTCGGGACAGGGCTACGAGCAGTACTTC.

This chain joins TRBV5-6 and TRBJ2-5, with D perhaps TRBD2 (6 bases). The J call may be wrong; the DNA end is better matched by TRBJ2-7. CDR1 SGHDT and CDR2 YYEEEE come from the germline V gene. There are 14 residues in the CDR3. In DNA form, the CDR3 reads TGTGCCAGCAGCACTGGGACTGGTTCCTACGAGCAGTACTTC. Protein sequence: CASSTGTGSYEQYF.

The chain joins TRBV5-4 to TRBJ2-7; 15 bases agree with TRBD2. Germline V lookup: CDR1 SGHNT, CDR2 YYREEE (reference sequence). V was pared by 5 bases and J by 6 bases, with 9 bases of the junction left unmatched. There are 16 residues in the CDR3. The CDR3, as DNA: TGTGCCAGCAGAACCGGGACTAGCGGGGGGATTGGCGAGCAGTACTTC. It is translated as CASRTGTSGGIGEQYF. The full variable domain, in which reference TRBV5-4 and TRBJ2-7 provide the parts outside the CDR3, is ETGVTQSPTHLIKTRGQQVTLRCSSQSGHNTVSWYQQALGQGPQFIFQYYREEENGRGNFPPRFSGLQFPNYSSELNVNALELDDSALYLCASRTGTSGGIGEQYFGPGTRLTVT.

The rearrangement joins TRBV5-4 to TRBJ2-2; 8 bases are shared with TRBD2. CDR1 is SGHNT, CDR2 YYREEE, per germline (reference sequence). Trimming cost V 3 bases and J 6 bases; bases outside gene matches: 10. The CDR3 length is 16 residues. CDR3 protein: CASSWLTGLDPGELFF. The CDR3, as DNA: TGTGCCAGCAGCTGGTTAACGGGACTAGATCCCGGGGAGCTGTTTTTT.

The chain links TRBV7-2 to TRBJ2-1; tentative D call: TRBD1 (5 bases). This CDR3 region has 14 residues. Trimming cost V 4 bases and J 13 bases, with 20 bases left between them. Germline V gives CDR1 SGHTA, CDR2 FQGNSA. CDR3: CASSSTSGGAVQFF. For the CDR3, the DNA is TGTGCCAGCAGCTCTACTTCGGGTGGGGCGGTACAGTTCTTC.

CDR3 loop: CAIGLGGPQETQYF. The CDR3 DNA reads as TGTGCCATCGGCTTAGGGGGTCCCCAAGAGACCCAGTACTTC. The chain uses TRBV10-3 and TRBJ2-5; a weak D match, TRBD1 (6 bases). The CDR3 sequence is 14 residues long. Trimming left V 8 bases short and J 1 base short, with 14 bases between. Germline V gene lookup returns CDR1 ENHRY and CDR2 SYGVKD.

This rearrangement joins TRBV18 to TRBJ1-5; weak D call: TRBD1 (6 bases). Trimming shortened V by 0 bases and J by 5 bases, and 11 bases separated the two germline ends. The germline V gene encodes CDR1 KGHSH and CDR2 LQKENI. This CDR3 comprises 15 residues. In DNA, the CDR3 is TGTGCCAGCTCACCACCGCAGGGGTTCGATCAGCCCCAGCATTTT. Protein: CASSPPQGFDQPQHF.

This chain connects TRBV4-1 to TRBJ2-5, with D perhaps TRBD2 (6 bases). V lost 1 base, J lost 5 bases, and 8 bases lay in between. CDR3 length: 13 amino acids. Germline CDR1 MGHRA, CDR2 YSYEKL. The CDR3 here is CASSQVSGETQYF. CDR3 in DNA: TGCGCCAGCAGCCAAGTCAGCGGGGAGACCCAGTACTTC.

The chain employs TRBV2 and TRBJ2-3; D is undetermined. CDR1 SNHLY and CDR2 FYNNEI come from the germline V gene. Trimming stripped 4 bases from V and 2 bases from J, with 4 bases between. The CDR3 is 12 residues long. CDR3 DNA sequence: TGTGCCAGCAGTGTAGACACAGATACGCAGTATTTT. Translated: CASSVDTDTQYF. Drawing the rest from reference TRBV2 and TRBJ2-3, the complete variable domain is EPEVTQTPSHQVTQMGQEVILRCVPISNHLYFYWYRQILGQKVEFLVSFYNNEISEKSEIFDDQFSVERPDGSNFTLKIRSTKLEDSAMYFCASSVDTDTQYFGPGTRLTVL.

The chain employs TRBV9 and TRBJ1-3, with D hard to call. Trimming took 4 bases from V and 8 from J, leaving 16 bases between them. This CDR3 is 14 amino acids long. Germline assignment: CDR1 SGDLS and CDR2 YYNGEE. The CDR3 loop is CASSLRGSADTIYF. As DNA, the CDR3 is TGTGCCAGCAGCCTCAGAGGGTCCGCGGACACCATATATTTT.

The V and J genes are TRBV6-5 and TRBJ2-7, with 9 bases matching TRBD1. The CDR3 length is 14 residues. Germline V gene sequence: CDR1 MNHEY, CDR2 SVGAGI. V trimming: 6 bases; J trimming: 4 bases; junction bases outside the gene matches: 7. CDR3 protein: CASSRGDRAYEQYF. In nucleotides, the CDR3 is TGTGCCAGCAGCCGCGGGGACAGGGCTTACGAGCAGTACTTC.

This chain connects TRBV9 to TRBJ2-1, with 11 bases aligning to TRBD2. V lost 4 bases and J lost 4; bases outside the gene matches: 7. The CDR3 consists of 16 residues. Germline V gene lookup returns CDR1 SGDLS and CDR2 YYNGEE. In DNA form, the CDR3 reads TGTGCCAGCAGCACCGGGACTAGCGGAATATACAATGAGCAGTTCTTC. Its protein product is CASSTGTSGIYNEQFF. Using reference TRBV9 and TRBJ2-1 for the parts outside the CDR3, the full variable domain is DSGVTQTPKHLITATGQRVTLRCSPRSGDLSVYWYQQSLDQGLQFLIQYYNGEERAKGNILERFSAQQFPDLHSELNLSSLELGDSALYFCASSTGTSGIYNEQFFGPGTRLTVL.

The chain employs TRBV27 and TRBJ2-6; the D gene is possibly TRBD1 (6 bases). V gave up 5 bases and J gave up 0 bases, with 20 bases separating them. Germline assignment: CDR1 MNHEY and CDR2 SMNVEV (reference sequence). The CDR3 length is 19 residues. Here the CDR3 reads CASSGKTGYYSSGANVLTF. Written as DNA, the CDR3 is TGTGCCAGCAGTGGAAAAACAGGGTACTATAGCTCTGGGGCCAACGTCCTGACTTTC.

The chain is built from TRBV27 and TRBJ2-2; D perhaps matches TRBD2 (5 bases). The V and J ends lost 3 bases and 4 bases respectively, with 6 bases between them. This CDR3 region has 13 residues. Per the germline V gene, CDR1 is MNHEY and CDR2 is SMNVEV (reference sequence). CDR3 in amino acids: CASSFRGTGELFF. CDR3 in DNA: TGTGCCAGCAGTTTTCGGGGCACCGGGGAGCTGTTTTTT.

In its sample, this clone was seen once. The CDR3 nucleotides are TGCGCCAGCAGCCCGACAGGGGGCCCCCAAGAGACCCAGTACTTC. Its translation: CASSPTGGPQETQYF. V usage is TRBV5-1 and J usage is TRBJ2-5; 10 bases agree with TRBD1. Trimming cost V 4 bases and J 1 base; bases outside gene matches: 4. Germline lookup yields CDR1 SGHRS and CDR2 YFSETQ. This CDR3 is built from 15 residues. Combining the CDR3 with reference TRBV5-1 and TRBJ2-5 gives the whole variable domain KAGVTQTPRYLIKTRGQQVTLSCSPISGHRSVSWYQQTPGQGLQFLFEYFSETQRNKGNFPGRFSGRQFSNSRSEMNVSTLELGDSALYLCASSPTGGPQETQYFGPGTRLLVL.

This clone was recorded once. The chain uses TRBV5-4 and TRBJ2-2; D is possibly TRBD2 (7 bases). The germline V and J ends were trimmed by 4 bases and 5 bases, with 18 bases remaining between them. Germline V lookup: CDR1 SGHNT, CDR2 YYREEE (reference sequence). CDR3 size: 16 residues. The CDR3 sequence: CASSLWGGRETGELFF. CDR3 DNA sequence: TGTGCCAGCAGCCTGTGGGGGGGCAGAGAAACCGGGGAGCTGTTTTTT.

CDR3 DNA sequence: TGTGCCAGCAGCCGGGAGGGGGGGACCTACAATGAGCAGTTCTTC. Translation: CASSREGGTYNEQFF. The chain links TRBV2 to TRBJ2-1, with 8 bases lining up with TRBD2. The J segment lost 2 bases and the V segment lost 6 bases, leaving 6 bases of the junction unmatched. The germline V gene has CDR1 SNHLY and CDR2 FYNNEI. The CDR3 consists of 15 residues. Using reference TRBV2 and TRBJ2-1 for the parts outside the CDR3, the full variable domain is EPEVTQTPSHQVTQMGQEVILRCVPISNHLYFYWYRQILGQKVEFLVSFYNNEISEKSEIFDDQFSVERPDGSNFTLKIRSTKLEDSAMYFCASSREGGTYNEQFFGPGTRLTVL.

CDR3 residues: CATTTGLPTDTQYF. The CDR3 DNA reads as TGTGCCACAACAACGGGACTCCCCACAGATACGCAGTATTTT. J is TRBJ2-3 and V is TRBV15; a weak D match, TRBD2 (6 bases). Trimming stripped 9 bases from V and 2 bases from J, with 15 bases between. This CDR3 comprises 14 residues. CDR1 is LNHNV, CDR2 YYDKDF, per germline (reference sequence).

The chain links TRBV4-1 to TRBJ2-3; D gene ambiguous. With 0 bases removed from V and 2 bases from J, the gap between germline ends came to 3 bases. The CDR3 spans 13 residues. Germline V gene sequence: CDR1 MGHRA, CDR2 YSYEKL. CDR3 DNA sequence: TGCGCCAGCAGCCAAGATAACACAGATACGCAGTATTTT. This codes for CASSQDNTDTQYF.

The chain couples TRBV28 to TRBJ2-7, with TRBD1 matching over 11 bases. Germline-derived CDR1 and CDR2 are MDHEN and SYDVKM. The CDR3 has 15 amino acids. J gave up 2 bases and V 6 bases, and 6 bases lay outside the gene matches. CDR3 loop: CASSLGDRGTYEQYF. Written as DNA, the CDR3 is TGTGCCAGCAGCTTAGGGGACAGGGGGACCTACGAGCAGTACTTC.